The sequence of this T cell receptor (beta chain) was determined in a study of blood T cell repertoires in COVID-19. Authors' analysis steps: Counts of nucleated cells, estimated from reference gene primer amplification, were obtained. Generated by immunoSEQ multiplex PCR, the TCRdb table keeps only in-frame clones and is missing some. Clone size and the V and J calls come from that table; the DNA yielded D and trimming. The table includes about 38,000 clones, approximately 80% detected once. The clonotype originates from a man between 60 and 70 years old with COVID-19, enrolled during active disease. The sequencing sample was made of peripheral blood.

The chain's CDR3 is CASSQRGGGETQYF. CDR3 coding DNA: TGTGCCAGCAGCCAACGAGGAGGCGGAGAGACCCAGTACTTC. The gene calls are TRBV3-1 (or the pseudogene TRBV3-2) and TRBJ2-5; weak D call: TRBD2 (5 bases). The CDR3 consists of 14 residues. The ends were cut back, 2 bases at V and 4 bases at J, with 11 bases in the middle. Germline values: CDR1 LGHDT, CDR2 YNNKEL (reference sequence).